This record covers a single T cell receptor beta chain. Its antigen is as yet unknown. This sample is drawn from a study of T-cell memory formation after mild COVID-19. Overall study results and limits: Pre-infection memory showed some responding clones, and this suggested that cross-reactive memory joined.

Germline V gene data show CDR1 as DFQATT and CDR2 as SNEGSKA (reference sequence). Trimming removed 1 base at V and 2 bases at J, with 4 bases between. There are 12 residues in the CDR3. MiXCR, applied by TCRdb to the 5' RACE reads, yields one record per CDR3 protein. The repertoire consists of some 120,000 distinct CDR3 sequences, with 15% to 20% occurring once and the leading ten covering roughly 5%. Specimen: PBMCs or a T cell subset sorted from them (not recorded which). V and J are TRBV20-1 and TRBJ2-3; no clear D. The origin of this receptor is a man between 18 and 29 years old who had mild COVID-19 (a few samples of this study predate the infection). Cell type and time point are not known. This CDR3 is CSARVLTDTQYF. For the CDR3, the DNA is TGCAGTGCTAGAGTTCTCACAGATACGCAGTATTTT.